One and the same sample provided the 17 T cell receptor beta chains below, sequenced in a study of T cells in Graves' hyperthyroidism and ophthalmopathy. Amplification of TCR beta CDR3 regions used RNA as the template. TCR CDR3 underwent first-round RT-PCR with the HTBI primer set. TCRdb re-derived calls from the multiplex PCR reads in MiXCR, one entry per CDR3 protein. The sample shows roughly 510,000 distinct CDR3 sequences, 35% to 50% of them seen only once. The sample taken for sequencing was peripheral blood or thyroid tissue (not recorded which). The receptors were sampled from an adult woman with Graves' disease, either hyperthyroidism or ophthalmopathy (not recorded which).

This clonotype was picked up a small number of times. The CDR3 DNA sequence: TGTGCCAGCAGCCCTCGGACTTACGACTCTGGAAACACCATATATTTT. Protein product: CASSPRTYDSGNTIYF. The rearrangement links TRBV7-6 to TRBJ1-3; D is unresolved. Germline V gives CDR1 SGHVS, CDR2 FNYEAQ. CDR3 length equals 16 residues. V was cut by 5 bases and J by 0 bases, with 14 bases left in between.

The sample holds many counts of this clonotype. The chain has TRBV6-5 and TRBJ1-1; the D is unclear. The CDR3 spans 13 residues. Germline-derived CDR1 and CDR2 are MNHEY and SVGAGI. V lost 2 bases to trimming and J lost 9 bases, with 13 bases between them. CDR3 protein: CASSYPSGQQAFF. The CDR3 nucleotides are TGTGCCAGCAGTTACCCGAGTGGGCAGCAAGCTTTCTTT.

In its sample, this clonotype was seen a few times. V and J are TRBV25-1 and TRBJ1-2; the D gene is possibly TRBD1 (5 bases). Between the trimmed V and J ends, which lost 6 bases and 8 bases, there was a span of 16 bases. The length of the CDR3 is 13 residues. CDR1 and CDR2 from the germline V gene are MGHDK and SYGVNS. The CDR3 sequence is CASRDERGEGYTF. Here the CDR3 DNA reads TGTGCCAGCAGAGATGAGAGGGGTGAAGGCTACACCTTC.

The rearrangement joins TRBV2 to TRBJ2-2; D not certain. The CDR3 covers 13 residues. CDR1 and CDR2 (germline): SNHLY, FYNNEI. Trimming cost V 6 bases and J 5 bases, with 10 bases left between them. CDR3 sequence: CASSGLWTGELFF. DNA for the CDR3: TGTGCCAGCAGCGGGCTTTGGACCGGGGAGCTGTTTTTT.

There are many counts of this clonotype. The CDR3 is CASSRMNTEAFF. The DNA for the CDR3 is TGTGCCAGCAGCCGAATGAACACTGAAGCTTTCTTT. The rearrangement uses TRBV6-5 and TRBJ1-1, with unresolved D. Trimming removed 6 bases at V and 0 bases at J, with 5 bases between. The CDR3 has 12 residues. Germline V gene data show CDR1 as MNHEY and CDR2 as SVGAGI.

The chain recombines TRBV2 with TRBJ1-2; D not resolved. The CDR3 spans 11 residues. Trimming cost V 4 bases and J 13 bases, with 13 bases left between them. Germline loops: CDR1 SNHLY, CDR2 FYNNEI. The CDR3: CASSGTRDFTF. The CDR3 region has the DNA TGTGCCAGCAGTGGGACTAGAGATTTCACCTTC.

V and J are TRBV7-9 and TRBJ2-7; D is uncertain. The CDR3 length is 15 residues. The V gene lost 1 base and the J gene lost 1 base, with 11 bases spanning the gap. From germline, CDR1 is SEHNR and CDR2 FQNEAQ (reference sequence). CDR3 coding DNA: TGTGCCAGCAGCTTAGTCGGCGCCAGATCCTACGAGCAGTACTTC. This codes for CASSLVGARSYEQYF.

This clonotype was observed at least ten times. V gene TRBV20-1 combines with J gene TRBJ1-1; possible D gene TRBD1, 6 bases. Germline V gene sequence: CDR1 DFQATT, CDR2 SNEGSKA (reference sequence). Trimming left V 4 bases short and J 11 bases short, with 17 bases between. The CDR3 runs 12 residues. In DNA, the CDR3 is TGCAGTGCTACTTCCCGGGGGCGCAGGGCTTTCTTT. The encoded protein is CSATSRGRRAFF.

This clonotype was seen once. CDR3 amino acids: CASSWTGAVYEQYF. The CDR3 nucleotides are TGTGCCAGCAGCTGGACAGGGGCGGTGTACGAGCAGTACTTC. The chain combines TRBV7-2 with TRBJ2-7, with 9 bases matching TRBD1. V shed 4 bases and J 4 bases; nucleotides not matched to a gene: 5. The CDR3 sequence is 14 residues long. Germline V gives CDR1 SGHTA, CDR2 FQGNSA.

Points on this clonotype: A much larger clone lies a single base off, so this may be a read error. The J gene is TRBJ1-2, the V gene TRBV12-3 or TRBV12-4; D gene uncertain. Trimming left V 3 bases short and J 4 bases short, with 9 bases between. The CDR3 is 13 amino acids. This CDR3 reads CASSFDGVYGYTF. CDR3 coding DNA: TGTGCCAGCAGTTTCGACGGTGTCTATGGCTACACCTTC.

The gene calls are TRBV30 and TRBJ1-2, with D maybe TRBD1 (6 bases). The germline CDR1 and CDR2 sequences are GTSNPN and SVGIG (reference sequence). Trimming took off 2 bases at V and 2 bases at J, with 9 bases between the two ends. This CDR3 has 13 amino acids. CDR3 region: CAWSRDKNYGYTF. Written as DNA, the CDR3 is TGTGCCTGGAGTCGGGACAAGAACTATGGCTACACCTTC. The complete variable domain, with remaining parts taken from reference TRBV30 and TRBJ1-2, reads SQTIHQWPATLVQPVGSPLSLECTVEGTSNPNLYWYRQAAGRGLQLLFYSVGIGQISSEVPQNLSASRPQDRQFILSSKKLLLSDSGFYLCAWSRDKNYGYTFGSGTRLTVV.

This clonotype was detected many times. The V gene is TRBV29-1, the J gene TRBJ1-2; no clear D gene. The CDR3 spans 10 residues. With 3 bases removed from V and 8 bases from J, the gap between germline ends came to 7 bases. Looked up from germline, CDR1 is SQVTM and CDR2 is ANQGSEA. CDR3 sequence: CSVETDGYTF. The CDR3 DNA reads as TGCAGCGTTGAGACGGACGGCTACACCTTC.

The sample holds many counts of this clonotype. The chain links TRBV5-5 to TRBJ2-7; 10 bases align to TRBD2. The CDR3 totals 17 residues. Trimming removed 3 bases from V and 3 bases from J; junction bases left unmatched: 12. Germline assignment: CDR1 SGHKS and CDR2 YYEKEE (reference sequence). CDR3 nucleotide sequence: TGTGCCAGCAGCTCTTCTTCCCTAGCGGGAGTGTACTACGAGCAGTACTTC. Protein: CASSSSSLAGVYYEQYF.

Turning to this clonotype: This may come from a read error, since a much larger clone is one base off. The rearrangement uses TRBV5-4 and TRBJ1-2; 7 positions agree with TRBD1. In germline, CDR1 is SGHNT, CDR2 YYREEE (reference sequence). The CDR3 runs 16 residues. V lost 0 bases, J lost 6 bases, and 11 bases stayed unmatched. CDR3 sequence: CASSLDPTGSGHGYTF. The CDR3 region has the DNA TGTGCCAGCAGCTTGGATCCGACAGGGTCGGGCCATGGCTACACCTTC.

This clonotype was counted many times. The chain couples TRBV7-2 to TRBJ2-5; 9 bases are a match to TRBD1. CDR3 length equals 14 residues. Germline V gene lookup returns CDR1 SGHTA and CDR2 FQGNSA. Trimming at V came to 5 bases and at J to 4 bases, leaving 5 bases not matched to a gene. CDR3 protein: CASSETGGIETQYF. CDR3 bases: TGTGCCAGCAGCGAAACAGGGGGCATAGAGACCCAGTACTTC.

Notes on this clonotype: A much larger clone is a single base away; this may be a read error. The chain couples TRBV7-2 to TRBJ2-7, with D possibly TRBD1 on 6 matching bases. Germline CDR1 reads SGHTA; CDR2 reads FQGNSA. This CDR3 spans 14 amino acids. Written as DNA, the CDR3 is TGTGCCGGCAGCCCCCAGACAGGTGGAGGCGAGCAGTACTTC. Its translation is CAGSPQTGGGEQYF.

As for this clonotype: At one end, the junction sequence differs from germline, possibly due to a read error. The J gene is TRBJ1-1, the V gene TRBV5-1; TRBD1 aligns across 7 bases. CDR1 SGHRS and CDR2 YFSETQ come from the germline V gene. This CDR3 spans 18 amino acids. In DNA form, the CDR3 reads TGCGCCAGCAGCTTGGGCTCCAACAGGGGAAACTGGAACACTGAAGCCTTCTTT. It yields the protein CASSLGSNRGNWNTEAFF.